This entry lists 25 T cell receptor beta chains sequenced from one sample in a study of T cells expressing NK-cell markers. TCRdb reprocessed the 5' RACE reads; each CDR3 protein has one entry and no DNA is given. In total, the table holds about 460,000 distinct CDR3 sequences. The material sequenced was blood T cells: a sorted CD56 or NKG2C T cell subset, CD4+ or CD8+ T cells, or bulk PBMC T cells (not recorded which). The receptor set was obtained from a woman between 45 and 60 years old in good health.

The rearrangement joins TRBV9 to TRBJ1-1; TCRdb proposes TRBD1, but this gene call is untestable without DNA. The CDR3 sequence is 14 residues long. CDR1 SGDLS and CDR2 YYNGEE come from the germline V gene. The CDR3 loop is CASSVVTTGGLAFF. The variable domain in full, with the rest retrieved from reference TRBV9 and TRBJ1-1, is DSGVTQTPKHLITATGQRVTLRCSPRSGDLSVYWYQQSLDQGLQFLIQYYNGEERAKGNILERFSAQQFPDLHSELNLSSLELGDSALYFCASSVVTTGGLAFFGQGTRLTVV.

This chain joins TRBV5-1 and TRBJ2-2; checking the TCRdb D call of TRBD2 is not possible without DNA. The CDR3 is 15 amino acids. The germline gives CDR1 SGHRS, CDR2 YFSETQ. The CDR3 loop is CASSELAALNGELFF. The full variable domain, in which reference TRBV5-1 and TRBJ2-2 provide the parts outside the CDR3, is KAGVTQTPRYLIKTRGQQVTLSCSPISGHRSVSWYQQTPGQGLQFLFEYFSETQRNKGNFPGRFSGRQFSNSRSEMNVSTLELGDSALYLCASSELAALNGELFFGEGSRLTVL.

CDR3 sequence: CASRLTGKGLAGADTQYF. The chain has TRBV19 and TRBJ2-3; TCRdb returns TRBD2, unconfirmable since there is no DNA. CDR3 length: 18 amino acids. The germline V gene has CDR1 LNHDA and CDR2 SQIVND (reference sequence).

The chain has TRBV6-5 and TRBJ1-1. Per germline, CDR1 MNHEY and CDR2 SVGAGI. There are 13 residues in the CDR3. The CDR3 here is CASSYSDNLEAFF.

The V and J genes are TRBV20-1 and TRBJ2-1; TCRdb outputs TRBD2, but without DNA this stays unchecked. Germline assignment: CDR1 DFQATT and CDR2 SNEGSKA (reference sequence). This CDR3 contains 13 residues. This chain's CDR3 is CSASLAAYNEQFF.

This CDR3 reads CASSKVAGATDTQYF. V and J are TRBV14 and TRBJ2-3; TCRdb's assignment of TRBD2 cannot be checked, as there is no DNA. Germline CDR1 and CDR2: SGHDN and FVKESK. The length of the CDR3 is 15 residues. The full variable domain, rest sourced from reference TRBV14 and TRBJ2-3, is EAGVTQFPSHSVIEKGQTVTLRCDPISGHDNLYWYRRVMGKEIKFLLHFVKESKQDESGMPNNRFLAERTGGTYSTLKVQPAELEDSGVYFCASSKVAGATDTQYFGPGTRLTVL.

The rearrangement uses TRBV11-3 and TRBJ2-5; TCRdb's D call of TRBD1 is untestable without DNA. Germline V gene sequence: CDR1 SGHNT, CDR2 YENEEA. CDR3 length: 15 amino acids. The CDR3: CASSLEFGGVETQYF.

CDR3 residues: CASSFDRRNTEAFF. The chain recombines TRBV6-6 with TRBJ1-1; TCRdb gives TRBD1 as the D gene, but with no DNA this cannot be confirmed. The CDR3 is 14 amino acids. Per germline, CDR1 MNHNY and CDR2 SVGAGI (reference sequence).

The V gene is TRBV6-6, the J gene TRBJ2-5; TCRdb reports TRBD2, a call that lacks DNA to check it against. The CDR3 covers 17 residues. Germline V gene sequence: CDR1 MNHNY, CDR2 SVGAGI (reference sequence). Here the CDR3 reads CASSSGTSGRAGETQYF.

CDR3 protein: CATSDFGQPQHF. This rearrangement joins TRBV24-1 to TRBJ1-5. Germline loops: CDR1 KGHDR, CDR2 SFDVKD. The length of the CDR3 is 12 residues.

The rearrangement joins TRBV5-1 to TRBJ1-4; the TCRdb D gene call, TRBD1, has no DNA to confirm it. The CDR3 spans 14 residues. Germline-derived CDR1 and CDR2 are SGHRS and YFSETQ. CDR3 in amino acids: CASSTRDSGGKLFF.

The V call is TRBV7-2, the J call TRBJ2-4. Germline V gives CDR1 SGHTA, CDR2 FQGNSA. The CDR3 has 13 amino acids. CDR3 loop: CASSLVIGNIQYF.

This chain connects TRBV27 to TRBJ2-2; TCRdb's D gene call, TRBD2, goes unchecked for lack of DNA. This CDR3 is 16 amino acids long. The germline V gene encodes CDR1 MNHEY and CDR2 SMNVEV (reference sequence). The CDR3 is CASSLWTSGNTGELFF.

The chain employs TRBV3-1 and TRBJ2-5. The CDR3 runs to 15 residues. Germline CDR1 reads LGHDT; CDR2 reads YNNKEL (reference sequence). CDR3 in amino acids: CASSQEPAYQETQYF.

The V gene is TRBV27, the J gene TRBJ2-3; TCRdb picks TRBD1, but there is no DNA to check that call. The CDR3 totals 17 residues. Germline V gene data show CDR1 as MNHEY and CDR2 as SMNVEV (reference sequence). The CDR3 region is CASSLSRVLGGGDTQYF.

The chain is built from TRBV7-9 and TRBJ2-3; there is no DNA to check the TCRdb D call of TRBD1. The CDR3 has 14 residues. Per germline, CDR1 SEHNR and CDR2 FQNEAQ (reference sequence). The CDR3 region is CASSWRQGTDTQYF.

V usage is TRBV5-6 and J usage is TRBJ1-4. The germline V gene has CDR1 SGHDT and CDR2 YYEEEE. This CDR3 has 13 residues. CDR3 amino acids: CASSLWRDEKLFF.

V is TRBV10-3 and J is TRBJ1-1; lacking DNA, the TRBD1 call made by TCRdb goes unchecked. The CDR3 loop spans 16 amino acids. Germline V lookup: CDR1 ENHRY, CDR2 SYGVKD. The CDR3: CAISQRTGTKDTEAFF.

The chain uses TRBV7-6 and TRBJ2-1; TCRdb indicates TRBD1, and absent DNA this call remains unverified. The CDR3 spans 16 residues. In germline, CDR1 is SGHVS, CDR2 FNYEAQ. The CDR3 sequence is CASSLAWGPTRNEQFF. The full variable domain, rest sourced from reference TRBV7-6 and TRBJ2-1, is GAGVSQSPRYKVTKRGQDVALRCDPISGHVSLYWYRQALGQGPEFLTYFNYEAQQDKSGLPNDRFSAERPEGSISTLTIQRTEQRDSAMYRCASSLAWGPTRNEQFFGPGTRLTVL.

V usage is TRBV7-9 and J usage is TRBJ1-5. In germline, CDR1 is SEHNR, CDR2 FQNEAQ (reference sequence). The CDR3 covers 15 residues. The CDR3: CASSSVGLSNQPQHF. The whole variable domain, filled in from reference TRBV7-9 and TRBJ1-5, reads DTGVSQNPRHKITKRGQNVTFRCDPISEHNRLYWYRQTLGQGPEFLTYFQNEAQLEKSRLLSDRFSAERPKGSFSTLEIQRTEQGDSAMYLCASSSVGLSNQPQHFGDGTRLSIL.

The chain carries TRBV7-2 and TRBJ2-3; TCRdb indicates TRBD1, and absent DNA this call remains unverified. Germline V lookup: CDR1 SGHTA, CDR2 FQGNSA. The CDR3 runs to 18 residues. This CDR3 is CASSFSGTGKTFPDTQYF.

The gene calls are TRBV4-2 and TRBJ2-4; the TCRdb D gene call, TRBD1, has no DNA to confirm it. The CDR3 loop spans 18 amino acids. CDR1 is LGHNA and CDR2 is YNFKEQ in the germline V gene. The CDR3 reads CASSPGTGGDLAKNIQYF.

This sequence joins TRBV15 and TRBJ2-5; TCRdb's D call of TRBD2 is untestable without DNA. The CDR3 runs to 18 residues. The V gene's germline CDR1 is LNHNV and CDR2 YYDKDF (reference sequence). The chain's CDR3 is CATSRGLAGSTTQETQYF.

CDR3 amino acids: CSVVKSTEAFF. V and J are TRBV29-1 and TRBJ1-1. Germline values: CDR1 SQVTM, CDR2 ANQGSEA. The CDR3 totals 11 residues.

This chain joins TRBV12-3 or TRBV12-4 and TRBJ1-3. The CDR3 runs to 12 residues. The CDR3 is CASSLHSGTIYF.